Listed here are 5 T cell receptor beta chains from one sample, sequenced in a study of blood T cell repertoires in COVID-19. Using immunoSEQ multiplex PCR, the repertoire was profiled, and TCRdb retains in-frame clones only, with some absent. The table records 250,000 or so clones, about 86% of them present only once. The sample consisted of peripheral blood. The receptors here all came from a man aged 55 to 70 with acute or convalescent COVID-19.

This rearrangement joins TRBV3-1 (or the pseudogene TRBV3-2) to TRBJ1-5, with a tentative D call TRBD1 (5 bases). The V gene lost 1 base and the J gene lost 4 bases, with 14 bases spanning the gap. CDR1 is LGHDT, CDR2 YNNKEL, per germline (reference sequence). The CDR3 covers 16 residues. The CDR3 coding sequence is TGTGCCAGCAGCCAAGGGGCGAGACAGCAGAATCAGCCCCAGCATTTT. As protein: CASSQGARQQNQPQHF.

This chain links TRBV5-1 with TRBJ1-2; D might be TRBD1 (5 bases). Trimming left V 7 bases short and J 0 bases short, with 10 bases between. This CDR3 comprises 13 residues. CDR1 and CDR2 (germline): SGHRS, YFSETQ. CDR3 coding DNA: TGCGCCAGCTATGAGACAGCTAACTATGGCTACACCTTC. It is translated as CASYETANYGYTF.

The V and J genes are TRBV6-1 and TRBJ1-5; D call uncertain. Looked up from germline, CDR1 is MNHNS and CDR2 is SASEGT. The CDR3 covers 16 residues. Deletions cut 2 bases from V and 0 bases from J, with 11 bases between. The DNA for the CDR3 is TGTGCCAGCAGTGAAAACTTGGTCAATAGCAATCAGCCCCAGCATTTT. Its protein product is CASSENLVNSNQPQHF.

This chain joins TRBV9 and TRBJ2-2, with a possible D match to TRBD2 (5 bases). This CDR3 has 15 residues. Germline CDR1 SGDLS, CDR2 YYNGEE. Trimming pared 4 bases from V and 4 bases from J, leaving 14 bases between. CDR3 sequence reads: CASSNLAASTGELFF. The DNA for the CDR3 is TGTGCCAGCAGCAACCTAGCAGCAAGCACCGGGGAGCTGTTTTTT. Filled out from reference TRBV9 and TRBJ2-2, the complete variable domain reads DSGVTQTPKHLITATGQRVTLRCSPRSGDLSVYWYQQSLDQGLQFLIQYYNGEERAKGNILERFSAQQFPDLHSELNLSSLELGDSALYFCASSNLAASTGELFFGEGSRLTVL.

This CDR3 is CASSFGGARTYEQYF. The CDR3 region has the DNA TGTGCCAGCAGTTTTGGCGGGGCTCGGACCTACGAGCAGTACTTC. V usage is TRBV28 and J usage is TRBJ2-7; tentatively, D is TRBD2 (6 bases). From germline, CDR1 is MDHEN and CDR2 SYDVKM. V was shortened by 3 bases and J by 2 bases, with 14 bases between the two germline ends. CDR3 length: 15 amino acids.